A single sample gave rise to the 21 T cell receptor beta chains below, sequenced in a study of blood T cell repertoires in COVID-19. The data were produced by immunoSEQ multiplex PCR, yet TCRdb's version contains in-frame clones alone and is incomplete. The repertoire holds approximately 140,000 clones, with around nine tenths as singletons. The sample was peripheral blood. These receptors came from a human donor in a cohort sampled during active COVID-19.

The gene calls are TRBV4-3 and TRBJ2-2; TRBD2 agrees at 11 bases. The CDR3 sequence is 18 residues long. Germline loops: CDR1 LGHNA, CDR2 YSLEER. V lost 1 base, J lost 1 base, and 5 bases stayed unmatched. The CDR3 DNA reads TGCGCCAGCAGCCAAGTCGTAGCGGGGGGGGTGAACACCGGGGAGCTGTTTTTT. Protein sequence: CASSQVVAGGVNTGELFF.

This chain uses TRBV7-6 with TRBJ2-1; TRBD1 agrees at 7 bases. V lost 1 base and J lost 5; bases outside the gene matches: 5. Germline-derived CDR1 and CDR2 are SGHVS and FNYEAQ. The length of the CDR3 is 15 residues. In DNA, the CDR3 is TGTGCCAGCAGCTTAGGACAGGGTGGTGACAATGAGCAGTTCTTC. The encoded protein is CASSLGQGGDNEQFF.

The chain combines TRBV7-3 with TRBJ2-1, with TRBD2 identical over 8 bases. With V trimmed by 5 bases and J by 3 bases, 6 bases remained unmatched. Germline values: CDR1 SGHTA, CDR2 FQGTGA. The CDR3 contains 15 residues. CDR3 sequence: CASSVSGGNYNEQFF. In nucleotides, the CDR3 is TGTGCCAGCAGCGTCAGCGGGGGAAACTACAATGAGCAGTTCTTC. Looking up the rest from reference TRBV7-3 and TRBJ2-1 gives the full variable domain: GAGVSQTPSNKVTEKGKYVELRCDPISGHTALYWYRQSLGQGPEFLIYFQGTGAADDSGLPNDRFFAVRPEGSVSTLKIQRTERGDSAVYLCASSVSGGNYNEQFFGPGTRLTVL.

The chain recombines TRBV6-5 with TRBJ2-3; 7 nucleotides match TRBD1. From germline, CDR1 is MNHEY and CDR2 SVGAGI. The CDR3 is 14 amino acids. The V and J ends lost 5 bases and 2 bases, in that order; junction bases with no gene match: 4. The CDR3 nucleotides read TGTGCCAGCAGTAGGGGGCCCTCCACAGATACGCAGTATTTT. This translates into CASSRGPSTDTQYF.

This clone was observed once. The gene calls are TRBV28 and TRBJ1-2; D might be TRBD1 (5 bases). This CDR3 spans 13 amino acids. Trimming shortened V by 3 bases and J by 4 bases, and 9 bases separated the two germline ends. Looked up from germline, CDR1 is MDHEN and CDR2 is SYDVKM. The CDR3 spells CASSLQQVYGYTF. In nucleotides, the CDR3 is TGTGCCAGCAGTTTGCAACAGGTCTATGGCTACACCTTC.

The chain is built from TRBV5-1 and TRBJ1-3; perhaps TRBD1 as D (5 bases). V lost 0 bases to trimming and J lost 1 base, with 5 bases between them. The CDR3 sequence is 14 residues long. Germline loops: CDR1 SGHRS, CDR2 YFSETQ. The CDR3 bases are TGCGCCAGCAGCTTGGGACAGTCTGGAAACACCATATATTTT. Translated: CASSLGQSGNTIYF.

The chain joins TRBV11-1 to TRBJ2-5, with D perhaps matching TRBD1 (5 bases). V lost 1 base and J 3 bases, leaving 9 bases between the germline ends. From germline, CDR1 is SGHAT and CDR2 FQDESV (reference sequence). The CDR3 contains 14 residues. This CDR3 reads CASSLEGAKETQYF. The DNA of the CDR3 is TGTGCCAGCAGCTTAGAAGGGGCCAAAGAGACCCAGTACTTC.

The chain links TRBV6-5 to TRBJ1-6; a possible D gene is TRBD1 (5 bases). Germline values: CDR1 MNHEY, CDR2 SVGAGI. V was clipped by 0 bases and J by 5 bases, with 11 bases between them. The CDR3 consists of 16 residues. The CDR3 region has the DNA TGTGCCAGCAGTTACTCTCGGGGGAGGGATAATTCACCCCTCCACTTT. This codes for CASSYSRGRDNSPLHF.

The V call is TRBV7-8, the J call TRBJ2-7; 7 positions match TRBD2. Losses at the gene ends were 2 bases for V and 3 bases for J; bases not matched to a gene: 13. The germline gives CDR1 SGHVS, CDR2 FQNEAQ. This CDR3 has 17 residues. The CDR3 protein is CASSLYPETSSFYEQYF. In DNA form, the CDR3 reads TGTGCCAGCAGCTTATATCCTGAGACTAGCTCCTTCTACGAGCAGTACTTC.

V gene TRBV3-1 (or the pseudogene TRBV3-2) combines with J gene TRBJ1-3, with D perhaps TRBD1 (5 bases). The CDR3 spans 13 residues. Germline values: CDR1 LGHDT, CDR2 YNNKEL (reference sequence). The V end lost 10 bases, the J end lost 2 bases, and 12 bases lay between the germline ends. The CDR3 DNA reads as TGTGCCACCGGGGGAACGGCTGGAAACACCATATATTTT. Translated: CATGGTAGNTIYF.

The chain carries TRBV7-2 and TRBJ2-3, with TRBD2 identical over 13 bases. Looked up from germline, CDR1 is SGHTA and CDR2 is FQGNSA. Losses at the gene ends were 5 bases for V and 6 bases for J; bases not matched to a gene: 2. The CDR3 sequence is 14 residues long. CDR3 DNA: TGTGCCAGCAGCCAGACTAGCGGGGGGGATACGCAGTATTTT. Protein sequence: CASSQTSGGDTQYF.

V and J are TRBV6-2 or TRBV6-3 and TRBJ2-1; tentatively, D is TRBD2 (6 bases). The length of the CDR3 is 19 residues. Germline V gives CDR1 MNHEY, CDR2 SVGEGT. Trimming took 0 bases from V and 7 from J, leaving 25 bases between them. Written as DNA, the CDR3 is TGTGCCAGCAGTTACTCCGGGGGACCTCTACGGCTGACAAGGAATGAGCAGTTCTTC. Translated: CASSYSGGPLRLTRNEQFF.

This rearrangement joins TRBV2 to TRBJ2-3; D is possibly TRBD1 (6 bases). The CDR3 runs to 16 residues. V lost 2 bases and J lost 0, with 12 bases in between. The germline CDR1 and CDR2 sequences are SNHLY and FYNNEI. CDR3 protein: CASSERHRESTDTQYF. In nucleotides, the CDR3 is TGTGCCAGCAGTGAACGCCACAGGGAGAGCACAGATACGCAGTATTTT.

The chain uses TRBV7-9 and TRBJ1-6; perhaps TRBD1 as D (5 bases). The V end lost 4 bases, the J end lost 5 bases, and 9 bases lay between the germline ends. The CDR3 spans 14 residues. Germline V gene sequence: CDR1 SEHNR, CDR2 FQNEAQ (reference sequence). The CDR3 protein is CASSSRQNNSPLHF. Written as DNA, the CDR3 is TGTGCCAGCAGCTCACGACAGAATAATTCACCCCTCCACTTT.

CDR3 region: CASSPDRVGEQYF. The CDR3 DNA reads TGTGCCAGCAGCCCGGACAGGGTGGGCGAGCAGTACTTC. The rearrangement uses TRBV7-3 and TRBJ2-7; 8 bases line up with TRBD1. The CDR3 totals 13 residues. The germline CDR1 and CDR2 sequences are SGHTA and FQGTGA. J was trimmed by 6 bases and V by 5 bases; bases with no gene match: 6.

The chain links TRBV28 to TRBJ1-6; D remains unclear. The CDR3 sequence is 11 residues long. The V and J ends lost 6 bases and 13 bases respectively, with 10 bases between them. CDR1 and CDR2 from the germline V gene are MDHEN and SYDVKM. CDR3 bases: TGTGCCAGCAGCGATCGAGGCCCCCTCCACTTT. This sequence encodes CASSDRGPLHF.

A single count supports this clone. The rearrangement uses TRBV3-1 (or the pseudogene TRBV3-2) and TRBJ2-1, with 8 bases identical to TRBD2. Germline V lookup: CDR1 LGHDT, CDR2 YNNKEL (reference sequence). There are 14 residues in the CDR3. Trimming removed 1 base from V and 14 bases from J; junction bases left unmatched: 10. The CDR3 DNA follows: TGTGCCAGCAGCCAAGTGCTAGCGGGTGGGGGTGAGTTCTTC. Its protein is CASSQVLAGGGEFF.

The chain has TRBV19 and TRBJ1-5; 7 bases fit TRBD1. The CDR3 is made up of 19 amino acids. V was clipped by 7 bases and J by 2 bases; unmatched bases: 20. The germline CDR1 and CDR2 sequences are LNHDA and SQIVND (reference sequence). CDR3 in amino acids: CASNNRRQGEVPGNQPQHF. The CDR3, as DNA: TGTGCCAGTAATAACAGGCGGCAGGGGGAGGTTCCAGGCAATCAGCCCCAGCATTTT.

V gene TRBV3-1 (or the pseudogene TRBV3-2) combines with J gene TRBJ1-5; a weak D match, TRBD1 (6 bases). Trimming shortened V by 1 base and J by 4 bases, and 11 bases separated the two germline ends. The CDR3 has 15 residues. Germline loops: CDR1 LGHDT, CDR2 YNNKEL (reference sequence). The CDR3 spells CASSQGRTENQPQHF. The CDR3, as DNA: TGTGCCAGCAGCCAAGGTCGGACAGAAAATCAGCCCCAGCATTTT.

The genes are TRBV4-2 and TRBJ1-2, with D hard to call. CDR1 is LGHNA, CDR2 YNFKEQ, per germline. The germline V and J ends were trimmed by 0 bases and 4 bases, with 9 bases remaining between them. The CDR3 runs 14 residues. CDR3 in amino acids: CASSQDTRTYGYTF. In DNA, the CDR3 is TGTGCCAGCAGCCAAGACACTAGAACCTATGGCTACACCTTC.

The V call is TRBV4-3, the J call TRBJ2-3; TRBD2 aligns across 7 bases. V was clipped by 1 base and J by 2 bases; unmatched bases: 9. The germline CDR1 and CDR2 sequences are LGHNA and YSLEER. The CDR3 length is 17 residues. The CDR3 sequence is CASSQVFSSGATDTQYF. The CDR3 DNA reads as TGCGCCAGCAGCCAAGTGTTTAGCAGCGGGGCCACAGATACGCAGTATTTT.